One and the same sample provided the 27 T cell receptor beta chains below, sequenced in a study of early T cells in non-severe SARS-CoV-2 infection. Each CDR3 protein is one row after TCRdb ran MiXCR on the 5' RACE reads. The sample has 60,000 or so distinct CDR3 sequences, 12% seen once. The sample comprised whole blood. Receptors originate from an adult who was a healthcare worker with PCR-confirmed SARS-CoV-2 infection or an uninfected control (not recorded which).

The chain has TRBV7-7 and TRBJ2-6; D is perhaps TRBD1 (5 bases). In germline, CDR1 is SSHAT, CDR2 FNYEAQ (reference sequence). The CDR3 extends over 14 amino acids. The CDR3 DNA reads TGTGCTACCTACCCAGGGTTGGGGGCCAACGTCCTGACTTTC. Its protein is CATYPGLGANVLTF.

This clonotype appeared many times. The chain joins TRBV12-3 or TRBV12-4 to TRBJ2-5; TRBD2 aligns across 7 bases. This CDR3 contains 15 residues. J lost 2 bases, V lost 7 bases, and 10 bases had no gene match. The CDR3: CASTPESGIQETQYF. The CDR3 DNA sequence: TGTGCCAGCACTCCGGAGAGCGGGATTCAAGAGACCCAGTACTTC.

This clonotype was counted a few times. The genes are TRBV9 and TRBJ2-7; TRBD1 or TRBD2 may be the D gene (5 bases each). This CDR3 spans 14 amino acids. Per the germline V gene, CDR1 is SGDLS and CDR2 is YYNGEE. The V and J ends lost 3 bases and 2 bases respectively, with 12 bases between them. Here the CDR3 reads CASSAGTGTYEQYF. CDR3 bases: TGTGCCAGCAGCGCGGGGACCGGTACCTACGAGCAGTACTTC.

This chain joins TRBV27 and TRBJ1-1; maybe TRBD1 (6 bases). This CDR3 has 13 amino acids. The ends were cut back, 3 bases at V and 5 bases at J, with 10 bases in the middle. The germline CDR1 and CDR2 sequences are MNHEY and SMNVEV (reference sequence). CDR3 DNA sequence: TGTGCCAGCAGTTTCAAAGGGGGGACTGAAGCTTTCTTT. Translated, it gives CASSFKGGTEAFF.

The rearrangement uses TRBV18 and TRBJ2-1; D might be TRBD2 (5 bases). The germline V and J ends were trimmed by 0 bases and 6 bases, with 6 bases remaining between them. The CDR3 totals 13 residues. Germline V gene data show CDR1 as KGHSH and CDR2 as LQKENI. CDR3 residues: CASSPPRANEQFF. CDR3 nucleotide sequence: TGTGCCAGCTCACCACCGAGGGCCAATGAGCAGTTCTTC.

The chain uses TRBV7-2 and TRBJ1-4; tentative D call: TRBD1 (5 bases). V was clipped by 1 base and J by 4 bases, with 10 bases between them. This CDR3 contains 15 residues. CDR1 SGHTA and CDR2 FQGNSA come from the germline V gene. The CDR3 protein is CASSLERGFNEKLFF. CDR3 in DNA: TGTGCCAGCAGCTTAGAGAGGGGCTTTAATGAAAAACTGTTTTTT.

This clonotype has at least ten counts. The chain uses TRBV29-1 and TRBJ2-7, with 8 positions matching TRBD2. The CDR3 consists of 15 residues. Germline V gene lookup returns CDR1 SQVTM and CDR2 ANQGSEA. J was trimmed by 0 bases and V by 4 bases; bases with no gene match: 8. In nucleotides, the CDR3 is TGCAGCGTTGTCCCCACGGGGGGGAGCTCCTACGAGCAGTACTTC. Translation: CSVVPTGGSSYEQYF.

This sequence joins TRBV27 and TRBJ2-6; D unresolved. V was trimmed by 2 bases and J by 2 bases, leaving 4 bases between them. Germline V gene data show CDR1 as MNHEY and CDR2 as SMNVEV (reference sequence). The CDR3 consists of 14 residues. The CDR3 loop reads CASSLRAGANVLTF. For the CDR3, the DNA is TGTGCCAGCAGTTTAAGGGCTGGGGCCAACGTCCTGACTTTC.

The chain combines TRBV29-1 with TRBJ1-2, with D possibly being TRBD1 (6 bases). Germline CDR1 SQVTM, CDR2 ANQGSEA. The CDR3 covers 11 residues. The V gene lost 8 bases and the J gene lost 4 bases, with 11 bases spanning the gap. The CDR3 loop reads CSFRGGYGYTF. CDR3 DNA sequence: TGCAGCTTTCGAGGGGGCTATGGCTACACCTTC.

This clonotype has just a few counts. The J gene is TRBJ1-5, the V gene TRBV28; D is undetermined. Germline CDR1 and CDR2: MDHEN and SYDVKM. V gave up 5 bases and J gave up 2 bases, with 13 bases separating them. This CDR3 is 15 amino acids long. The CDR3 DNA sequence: TGTGCCAGCAGTGCCCCGAAAGACGGCAATCAGCCCCAGCATTTT. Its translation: CASSAPKDGNQPQHF.

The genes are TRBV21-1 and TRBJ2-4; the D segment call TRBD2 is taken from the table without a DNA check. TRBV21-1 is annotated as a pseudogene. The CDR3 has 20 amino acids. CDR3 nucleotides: TGTGCCAGCAGCAAAGAGTTGGGACTAGCGGGAGCGCGAGCCAAAAACATTCAGTACTTC. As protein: CASSKELGLAGARAKNIQYF.

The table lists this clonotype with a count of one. The DNA for the CDR3 is TGTGCCAGCAGCTTAGGGCTGAGCAGCGCCTACGAGCAGTACTTC. Its protein product is CASSLGLSSAYEQYF. The rearrangement uses TRBV7-2 and TRBJ2-7; D uncertain. V gave up 1 base and J gave up 2 bases, with 12 bases separating them. Germline values: CDR1 SGHTA, CDR2 FQGNSA. This CDR3 spans 15 amino acids.

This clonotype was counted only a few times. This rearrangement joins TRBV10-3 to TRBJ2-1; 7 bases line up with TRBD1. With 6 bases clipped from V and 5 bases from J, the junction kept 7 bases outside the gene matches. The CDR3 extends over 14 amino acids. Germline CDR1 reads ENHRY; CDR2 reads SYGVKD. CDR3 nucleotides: TGTGCCATCAGGGGAAGGACAGGTAACAATGAGCAGTTCTTC. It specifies CAIRGRTGNNEQFF.

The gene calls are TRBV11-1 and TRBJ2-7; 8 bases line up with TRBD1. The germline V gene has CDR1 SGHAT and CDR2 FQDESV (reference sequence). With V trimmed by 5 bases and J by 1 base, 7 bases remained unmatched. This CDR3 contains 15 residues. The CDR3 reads CASSAGQGSSYEQYF. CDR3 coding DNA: TGTGCCAGCAGCGCCGGACAGGGAAGTTCCTACGAGCAGTACTTC.

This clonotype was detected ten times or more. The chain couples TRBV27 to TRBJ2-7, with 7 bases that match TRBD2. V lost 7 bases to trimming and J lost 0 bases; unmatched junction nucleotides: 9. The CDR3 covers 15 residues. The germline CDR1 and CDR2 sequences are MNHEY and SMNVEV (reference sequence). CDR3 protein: CASKGQRGDSYEQYF. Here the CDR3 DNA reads TGTGCCAGCAAGGGCCAGCGGGGAGACTCCTACGAGCAGTACTTC.

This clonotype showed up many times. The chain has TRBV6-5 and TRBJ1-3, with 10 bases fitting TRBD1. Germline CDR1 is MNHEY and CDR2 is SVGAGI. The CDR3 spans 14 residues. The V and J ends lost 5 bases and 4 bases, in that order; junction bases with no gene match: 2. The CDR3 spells CASSRTGGGNTIYF. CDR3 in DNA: TGTGCCAGCAGTCGGACAGGGGGAGGAAACACCATATATTTT.

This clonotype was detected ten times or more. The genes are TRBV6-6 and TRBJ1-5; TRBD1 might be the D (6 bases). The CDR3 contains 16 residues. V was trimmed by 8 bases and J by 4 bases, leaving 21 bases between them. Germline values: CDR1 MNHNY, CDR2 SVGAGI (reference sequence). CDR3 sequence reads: CASQGTDHVRNQPQHF. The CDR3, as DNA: TGTGCCAGCCAGGGGACCGACCATGTAAGAAATCAGCCCCAGCATTTT.

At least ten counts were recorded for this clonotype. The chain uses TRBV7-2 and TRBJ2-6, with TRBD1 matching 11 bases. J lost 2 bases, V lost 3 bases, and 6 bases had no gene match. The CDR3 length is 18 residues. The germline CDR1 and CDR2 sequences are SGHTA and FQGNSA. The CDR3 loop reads CASSFVGTGGTGANVLTF. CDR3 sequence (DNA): TGTGCCAGCAGCTTTGTCGGGACAGGGGGTACTGGGGCCAACGTCCTGACTTTC.

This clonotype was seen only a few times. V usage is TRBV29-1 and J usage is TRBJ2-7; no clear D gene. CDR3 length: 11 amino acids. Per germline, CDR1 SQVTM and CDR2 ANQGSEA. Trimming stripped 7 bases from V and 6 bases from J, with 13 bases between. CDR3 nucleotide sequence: TGCAGCGCCCAGATGAGGTCCGAGCAGTACTTC. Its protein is CSAQMRSEQYF.

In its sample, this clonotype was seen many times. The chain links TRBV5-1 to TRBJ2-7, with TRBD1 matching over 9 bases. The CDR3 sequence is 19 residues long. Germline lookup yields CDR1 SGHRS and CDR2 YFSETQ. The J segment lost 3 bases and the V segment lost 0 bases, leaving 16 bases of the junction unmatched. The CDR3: CASSLVLQTGGSVGYEQYF. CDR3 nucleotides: TGCGCCAGCAGCTTGGTTCTTCAGACAGGGGGTTCTGTAGGCTACGAGCAGTACTTC.

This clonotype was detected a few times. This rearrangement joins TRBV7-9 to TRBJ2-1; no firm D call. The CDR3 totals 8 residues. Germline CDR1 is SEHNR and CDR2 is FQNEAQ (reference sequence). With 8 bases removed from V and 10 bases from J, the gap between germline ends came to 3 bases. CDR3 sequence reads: CASPEQFF. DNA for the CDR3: TGTGCCAGCCCCGAGCAGTTCTTC.

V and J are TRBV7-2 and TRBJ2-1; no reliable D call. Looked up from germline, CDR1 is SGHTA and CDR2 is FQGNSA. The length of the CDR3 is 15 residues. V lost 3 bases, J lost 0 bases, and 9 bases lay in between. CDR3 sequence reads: CASSFQESSYNEQFF. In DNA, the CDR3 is TGTGCCAGCAGCTTTCAGGAAAGCTCCTACAATGAGCAGTTCTTC. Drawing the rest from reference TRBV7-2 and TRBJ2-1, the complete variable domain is GAGVSQSPSNKVTEKGKDVELRCDPISGHTALYWYRQSLGQGLEFLIYFQGNSAPDKSGLPSDRFSAERTGGSVSTLTIQRTQQEDSAVYLCASSFQESSYNEQFFGPGTRLTVL.

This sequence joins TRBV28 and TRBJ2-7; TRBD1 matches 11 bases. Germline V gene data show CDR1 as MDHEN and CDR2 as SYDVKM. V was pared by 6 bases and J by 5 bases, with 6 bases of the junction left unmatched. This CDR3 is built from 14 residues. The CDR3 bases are TGTGCCAGCAGATCCGGACAGGGGGCCCACGAGCAGTACTTC. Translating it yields CASRSGQGAHEQYF.

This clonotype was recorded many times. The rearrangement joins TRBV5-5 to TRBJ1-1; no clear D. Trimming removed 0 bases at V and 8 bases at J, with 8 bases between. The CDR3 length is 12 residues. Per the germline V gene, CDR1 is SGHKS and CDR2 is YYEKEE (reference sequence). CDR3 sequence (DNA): TGTGCCAGCAGCTTGGCCACGACAGAAGCTTTCTTT. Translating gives CASSLATTEAFF. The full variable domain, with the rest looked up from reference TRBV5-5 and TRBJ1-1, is DAGVTQSPTHLIKTRGQQVTLRCSPISGHKSVSWYQQVLGQGPQFIFQYYEKEERGRGNFPDRFSARQFPNYSSELNVNALLLGDSALYLCASSLATTEAFFGQGTRLTVV.

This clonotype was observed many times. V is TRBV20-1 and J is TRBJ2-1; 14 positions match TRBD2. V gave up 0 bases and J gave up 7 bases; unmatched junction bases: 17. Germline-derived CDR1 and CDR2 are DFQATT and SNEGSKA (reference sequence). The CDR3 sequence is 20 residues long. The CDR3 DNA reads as TGCAGTGCTAGAGATCTTTCGGGACTAGCGGGAGTGGTGGGTTGGAATGAGCAGTTCTTC. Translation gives CSARDLSGLAGVVGWNEQFF.

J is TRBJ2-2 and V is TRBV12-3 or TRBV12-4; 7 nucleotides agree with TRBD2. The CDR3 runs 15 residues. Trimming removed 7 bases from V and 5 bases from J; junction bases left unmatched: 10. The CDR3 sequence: CASTRGAGDTGELFF. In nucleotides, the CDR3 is TGTGCCAGCACCCGAGGGGCGGGAGATACCGGGGAGCTGTTTTTT.

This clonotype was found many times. The CDR3 DNA is TGTGCCAGCAGTGACTCGGACAACAATGAGCAGTTCTTC. Translated, it gives CASSDSDNNEQFF. The J gene is TRBJ2-1, the V gene TRBV6-4, with a possible D match to TRBD1 (5 bases). Trimming removed 0 bases from V and 5 bases from J, with 5 bases in between. Germline loops: CDR1 MRHNA, CDR2 SNTAGT. CDR3 length: 13 residues.